Considering frequency, the clone carrying this T cell receptor beta chain is medium-sized. The antigen is undetermined. One tube held mixed TRB-A and TRB-B primer pools for touch-down PCR. For each CDR3 protein, TCRdb gives one entry from its re-call of the multiplex PCR reads, without DNA. The table gives several thousand distinct CDR3 sequences; the top ten clones make up about 9.2% of it. Each sample's input was approximately 0.25 ug genomic DNA, 38,000 or so genome equivalents. The data derive from a study of T cell clusters in autoimmune cytopenias. Study context: The median distinct TRB clonotype count was a few thousand per sample, from a median roughly 50,000 reads. General study findings and limits: Comparing secondary cytopenia with chronic lymphocytic leukemia showed no cluster-lack signature, apparently masked by lymphoma repertoire. Healthy donors had 2.5 to 3.5-fold more exclusive TRB clusters than active autoimmune hepatitis patients. Functional roles of the in silico T cell clusters still await experimental validation.

Germline V gene data show CDR1 as SQVTM and CDR2 as ANQGSEA. The CDR3 sequence is 15 residues long. This receptor was identified in a human donor with an autoimmune cytopenia or autoimmune hepatitis (not recorded which). Input material: peripheral blood. The chain couples TRBV29-1 to TRBJ2-3; there is no DNA to check the TCRdb D call of TRBD2. CDR3 sequence: CSVDGGVQYTDTQYF.